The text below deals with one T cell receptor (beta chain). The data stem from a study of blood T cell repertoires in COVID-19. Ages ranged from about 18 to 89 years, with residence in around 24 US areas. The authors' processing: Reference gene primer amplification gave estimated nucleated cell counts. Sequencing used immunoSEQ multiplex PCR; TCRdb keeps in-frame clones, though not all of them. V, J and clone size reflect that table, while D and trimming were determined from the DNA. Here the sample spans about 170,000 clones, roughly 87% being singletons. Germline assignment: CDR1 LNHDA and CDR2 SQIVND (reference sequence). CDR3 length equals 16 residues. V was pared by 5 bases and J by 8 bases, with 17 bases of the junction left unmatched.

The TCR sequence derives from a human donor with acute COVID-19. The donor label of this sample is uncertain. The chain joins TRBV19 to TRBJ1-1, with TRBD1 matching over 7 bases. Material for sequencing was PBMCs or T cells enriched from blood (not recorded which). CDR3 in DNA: TGTGCCAGTAGTCCTTCCTGGAACAGGGGAATCTCCGAAGCTTTCTTT. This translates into CASSPSWNRGISEAFF.